Below, one TCR beta chain is given with its context. Its antigen is unknown. After CD4 positive bead selection, the CD4-negative fraction gave CD8 T cells. The beta constant-region primer was an equimolar mix of two oligonucleotides covering TRBC1 and TRBC2. Four rounds of PCR amplified the ligated cDNA using nested alpha and beta constant-region primers plus SP2. MiXCR, applied by TCRdb to the UMI-ligation and nested PCR reads, yields one record per CDR3 protein. This sample has about 90,000 distinct CDR3 sequences, with approximately 10% found just once. The length of the CDR3 is 16 residues. Trimming stripped 0 bases from V and 7 bases from J, with 15 bases between. Germline values: CDR1 LGHNA, CDR2 YNFKEQ. This entry is derived from a study of naive and memory T cell subsets. Overall study findings and caveats: Naive repertoires, especially CD8, held a few larger clonotypes, possibly memory cells re-expressing CD45RA.

The chain carries TRBV4-2 and TRBJ1-4, with D perhaps matching TRBD1 (5 bases). This clonotype was obtained from a human donor in good health. The sequencing sample was made of naive CD4+ T cells from blood. CDR3 loop: CASSQDPTVGGEKLFF. The CDR3 region has the DNA TGTGCCAGCAGCCAAGACCCCACCGTGGGGGGTGAAAAACTGTTTTTT.